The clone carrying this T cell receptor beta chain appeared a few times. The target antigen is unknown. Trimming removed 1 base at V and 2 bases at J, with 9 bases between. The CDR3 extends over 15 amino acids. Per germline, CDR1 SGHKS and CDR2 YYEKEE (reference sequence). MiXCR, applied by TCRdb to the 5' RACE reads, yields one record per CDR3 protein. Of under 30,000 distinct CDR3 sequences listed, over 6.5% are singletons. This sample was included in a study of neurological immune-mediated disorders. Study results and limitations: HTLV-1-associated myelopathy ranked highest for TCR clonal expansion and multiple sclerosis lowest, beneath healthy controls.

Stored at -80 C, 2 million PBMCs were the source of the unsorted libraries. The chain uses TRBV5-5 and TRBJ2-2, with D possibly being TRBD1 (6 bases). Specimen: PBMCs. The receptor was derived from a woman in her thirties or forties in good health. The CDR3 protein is CASSLTGKNTGELFF. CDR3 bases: TGTGCCAGCAGCTTGACAGGGAAAAACACCGGGGAGCTGTTTTTT.